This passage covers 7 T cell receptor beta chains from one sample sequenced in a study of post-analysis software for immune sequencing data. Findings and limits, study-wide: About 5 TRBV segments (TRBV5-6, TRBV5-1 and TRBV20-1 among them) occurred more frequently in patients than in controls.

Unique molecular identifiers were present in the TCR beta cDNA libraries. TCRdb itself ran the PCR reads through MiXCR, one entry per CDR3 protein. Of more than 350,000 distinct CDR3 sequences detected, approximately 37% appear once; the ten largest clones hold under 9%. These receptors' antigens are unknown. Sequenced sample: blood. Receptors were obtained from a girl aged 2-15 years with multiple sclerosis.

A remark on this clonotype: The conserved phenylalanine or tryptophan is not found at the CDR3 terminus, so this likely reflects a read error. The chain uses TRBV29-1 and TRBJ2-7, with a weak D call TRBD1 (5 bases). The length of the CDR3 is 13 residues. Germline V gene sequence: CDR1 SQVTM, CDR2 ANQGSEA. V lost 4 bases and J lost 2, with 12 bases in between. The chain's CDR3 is CSVGEGATYEQYL. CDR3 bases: TGCAGCGTTGGGGAAGGGGCTACCTACGAGCAGTACTTA.

CDR3 sequence reads: CASSLKAGVSEQFF. In DNA, the CDR3 is TGCGCCAGCAGCTTGAAAGCAGGGGTCAGTGAGCAGTTCTTC. The chain combines TRBV5-1 with TRBJ2-1, with D perhaps TRBD1 (6 bases). The CDR3 spans 14 residues. V lost 1 base and J lost 9, with 14 bases in between. Germline V gene sequence: CDR1 SGHRS, CDR2 YFSETQ.

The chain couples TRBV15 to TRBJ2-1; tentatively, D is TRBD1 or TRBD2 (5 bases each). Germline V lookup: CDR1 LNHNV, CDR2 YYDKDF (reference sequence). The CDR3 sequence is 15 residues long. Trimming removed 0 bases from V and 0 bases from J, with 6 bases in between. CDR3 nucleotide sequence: TGTGCCACCAGCAGAGAGGGGGACTCCTACAATGAGCAGTTCTTC. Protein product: CATSREGDSYNEQFF.

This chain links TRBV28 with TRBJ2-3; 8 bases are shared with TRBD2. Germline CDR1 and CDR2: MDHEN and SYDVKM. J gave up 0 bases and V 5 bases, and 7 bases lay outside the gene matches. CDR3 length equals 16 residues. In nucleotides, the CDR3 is TGTGCCAGCAGTCCGACTAGCGCCCCTAGCACAGATACGCAGTATTTT. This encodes CASSPTSAPSTDTQYF.

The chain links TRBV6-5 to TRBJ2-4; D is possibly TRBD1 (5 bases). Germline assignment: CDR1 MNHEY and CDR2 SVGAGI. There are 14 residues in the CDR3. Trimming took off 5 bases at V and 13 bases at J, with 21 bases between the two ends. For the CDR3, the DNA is TGTGCCAGCAGTCCCTGGGTAGGGGAAGGAGAGCAGTACTTC. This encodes CASSPWVGEGEQYF.

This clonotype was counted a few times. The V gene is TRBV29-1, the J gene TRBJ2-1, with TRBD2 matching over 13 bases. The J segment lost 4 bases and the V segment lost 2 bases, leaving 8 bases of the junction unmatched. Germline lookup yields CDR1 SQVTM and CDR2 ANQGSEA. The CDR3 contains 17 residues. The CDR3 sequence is CSVEPGLAGSRYNEQFF. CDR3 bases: TGCAGCGTTGAACCGGGACTAGCGGGATCAAGATACAATGAGCAGTTCTTC.

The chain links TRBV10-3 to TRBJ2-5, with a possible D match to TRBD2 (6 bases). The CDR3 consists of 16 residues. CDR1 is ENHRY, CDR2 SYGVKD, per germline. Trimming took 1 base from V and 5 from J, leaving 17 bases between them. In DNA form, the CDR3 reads TGTGCCATCAGTGAGTATAGTGGACTATCGGAGGAGACCCAGTACTTC. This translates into CAISEYSGLSEETQYF.